This T cell receptor (beta chain) was identified in a study of T cells after yellow fever vaccination. Study results and limitations: Repertoires obtained by FACS sorting could include abundant clonotypes that entered as contaminants from the bulk population. CD4 and CD8 compartments shared a small share of clonotypes. Reappearing after the booster were most of the clones from primary vaccination (roughly 95% CD4, 85% to 90% CD8).

The sample holds a few counts of this clonotype. Its antigen is unknown. Making TCR cDNA involved 5'RACE template switching, which added UMIs and a universal primer site. TCRdb reanalysed the 5' RACE reads using MiXCR and keeps one entry per CDR3 protein. The sample lists a few hundred thousand distinct CDR3 sequences, about 17% occurring once. The CDR3 length is 14 residues. Germline assignment: CDR1 LGHNA and CDR2 YSLEER. Trimming pared 0 bases from V and 6 bases from J, leaving 11 bases between. The chain couples TRBV4-3 to TRBJ2-5; D unresolved. This sample comprised PBMCs, obtained 4 to 5 days after the first yellow fever vaccination. This clonotype was obtained from a man younger than 30 who received the YFV17D yellow fever vaccine. Here the CDR3 reads CASSQERWAKTQYF. CDR3 DNA: TGCGCCAGCAGCCAAGAGAGGTGGGCTAAGACCCAGTACTTC.